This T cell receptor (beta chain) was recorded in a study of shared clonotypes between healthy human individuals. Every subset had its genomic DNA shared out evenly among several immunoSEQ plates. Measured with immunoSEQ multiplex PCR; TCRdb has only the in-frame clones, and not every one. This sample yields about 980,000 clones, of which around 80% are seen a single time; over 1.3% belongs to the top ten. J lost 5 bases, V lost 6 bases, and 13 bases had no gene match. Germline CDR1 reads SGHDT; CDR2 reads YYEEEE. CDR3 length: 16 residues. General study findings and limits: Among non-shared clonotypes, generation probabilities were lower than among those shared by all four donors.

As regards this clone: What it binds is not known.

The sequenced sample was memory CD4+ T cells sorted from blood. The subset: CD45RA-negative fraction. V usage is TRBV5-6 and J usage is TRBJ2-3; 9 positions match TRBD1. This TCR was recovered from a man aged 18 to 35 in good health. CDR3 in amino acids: CASNGPGTGTRDTQYF. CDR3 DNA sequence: TGTGCCAGCAACGGGCCCGGGACAGGGACAAGAGATACGCAGTATTTT.